This TCR beta chain was observed in a study of identical twins (dated by TCRdb to about 2016). Background for the entire study: TCR alpha and beta repertoires from monozygotic twins, unrelated adults of various ages and cord blood were deep-sequenced to test whether fetal clonotypes persist. Replicate twin experiments were performed at different times using different library preparation protocols to rule out contamination.

Library prep was done by 5' RACE. Sequencing took place on an Illumina HiSeq 2000. Template switching added a universal primer binding site, and the final cDNA carried a unique molecular identifier that allowed TCR cDNA molecules to be counted accurately. Specific primers in the conserved constant-segment region were used to synthesize first-strand cDNA for the TCR alpha and beta chains. To control for contamination, every cDNA library was double barcoded, receiving both a SMART-Mk sample barcode and Illumina barcodes. Two successive PCR steps introduced TruSeq adapter sequences along with Illumina sample barcodes. Sequencing of the TCR alpha and beta cDNA libraries was done on the Illumina HiSeq platform using custom primers. The authors' pipeline ran thus. Unique molecular identifiers were extracted from raw reads with MiGEC, and CDR3 positions were determined with MiXCR. Recombination models were inferred per individual with the repgenHMM and IGoR tools using an EM algorithm. Shared clonotypes were analyzed with the tcR package in R, and sharing was normalized by the product of cloneset sizes. To study raw recombination free of thymic and clonal selection effects, out-of-frame nonproductive sequences were analyzed. Clones were called with MiXCR by TCRdb after fastp trimmed the public reads at Q25, and only in-frame beta chains were retained. Entries that share a CDR3 protein sequence are merged under the most common genes and DNA. The V and J calls and clone size come from TCRdb's table, not from the authors' own analysis. For this sample there are approximately 1.8 million distinct CDR3 sequences; about 31% appear just once. Of the sample, more than 0.25% falls within the top ten clones.

Sequences DFQATT (CDR1) and SNEGSKA (CDR2) are obtained from the germline V gene (reference sequence). The CDR3 contains 13 residues, cysteine and phenylalanine counted. The sequence is cut down to CDR3 DNA, 39 bases in frame from base 1. The germline ends are 10 bases apart after V is trimmed by 3 bases and J by 4 bases. Overall results and qualifications from the work: Invariant T cells such as MAIT and iNKT could partly confound zero-insertion analyses, although diverse VJ usage argued against such confounding for most clonotypes. Fewer insertions were carried by abundant cord blood beta clonotypes; a weaker similar trend was observed in young adult naive repertoires, while no such trend was observed in memory repertoires. Because the same donors could not be followed over many years, the conclusions relied on cross-sectional statistical analysis. In monozygotic twins, recombination models systematically underestimated out-of-frame TCR alpha sharing, but the models matched the sharing seen between unrelated individuals. Out-of-frame TCR alpha sequences shared between twins showed an excess of low generation-probability sequences compared with coincidental sharing between unrelated individuals. A weaker excess of twin sharing was found in beta out-of-frame sequences because the signal-to-noise ratio was lowered by fewer shared sequences.

As regards this clonotype: Its antigen has not been determined. No qualities accompany the bases; no much larger clone lies one base away.

Every donor was a healthy Caucasian. The TCR was taken from a newborn girl in good health. Here the chain combines TRBV20-1 and TRBJ2-4; a tentative D match to TRBD2 spans 6 bases. Source material: cord blood. Read as DNA, the sequence is TGCAGTGCTAGCGGGAGATCTAAAAACATTCAGTACTTC. It specifies CSASGRSKNIQYF.